Below are 26 T cell receptor beta chains sequenced from a single sample in a study of spatial heterogeneity in lung cancer. Documented time point: sample taken at primary tumor resection. TCRdb re-derived calls from the 5' RACE reads in MiXCR, one entry per CDR3 protein. The repertoire holds 40,000 to 45,000 distinct CDR3 sequences, with around 13% as singletons. The sequences come from PBMCs, collected at surgery. Every receptor here comes from a male donor with early-stage non-small cell lung cancer.

The chain joins TRBV4-2 to TRBJ2-7; 9 nucleotides agree with TRBD1. After removal of 1 base from V and 4 bases from J, the junction contained 5 bases not matched to a gene. This CDR3 has 15 residues. Germline V gene lookup returns CDR1 LGHNA and CDR2 YNFKEQ. CDR3 amino acids: CASSQGGQGGYEQYF. CDR3 DNA: TGTGCCAGCAGCCAAGGGGGACAGGGAGGGTACGAGCAGTACTTC.

The rearrangement links TRBV6-5 to TRBJ1-5; 9 nucleotides line up with TRBD1. This CDR3 is built from 15 residues. Trimming removed 6 bases from V and 3 bases from J; junction bases left unmatched: 6. The V gene's germline CDR1 is MNHEY and CDR2 SVGAGI. CDR3 sequence reads: CASRRGQGVNQPQHF. The CDR3 region has the DNA TGTGCCAGCAGAAGGGGACAGGGAGTCAATCAGCCCCAGCATTTT.

This clonotype has ten or more counts. The V and J genes are TRBV18 and TRBJ2-5; D possibly matches TRBD1 or TRBD2 (5 bases each). V lost 2 bases and J lost 1, with 8 bases in between. Germline V CDR1 and CDR2: KGHSH, LQKENI. The CDR3 is 14 amino acids. CDR3 protein: CASSPYGTQETQYF. CDR3 coding DNA: TGTGCCAGCTCACCATATGGGACCCAAGAGACCCAGTACTTC.

This clonotype showed up many times. This sequence joins TRBV3-1 and TRBJ1-1; D gene unclear. The germline V gene has CDR1 LGHDT and CDR2 YNNKEL (reference sequence). This CDR3 comprises 14 residues. With 0 bases removed from V and 2 bases from J, the gap between germline ends came to 7 bases. CDR3 residues: CASSQDFSNTEAFF. The CDR3 region has the DNA TGTGCCAGCAGCCAAGATTTCTCAAACACTGAAGCTTTCTTT.

This clonotype was seen repeatedly, ten times or more. The chain couples TRBV28 to TRBJ2-3, with a tentative D call TRBD1 (6 bases). The CDR3 runs to 15 residues. From germline, CDR1 is MDHEN and CDR2 SYDVKM. V was cut by 7 bases and J by 0 bases, with 14 bases left in between. DNA for the CDR3: TGTGCCAGCAATCCTAGGGGGTCTAGCACAGATACGCAGTATTTT. Its protein product is CASNPRGSSTDTQYF. Variable domain in full (rest from reference TRBV28 and TRBJ2-3): DVKVTQSSRYLVKRTGEKVFLECVQDMDHENMFWYRQDPGLGLRLIYFSYDVKMKEKGDIPEGYSVSREKKERFSLILESASTNQTSMYLCASNPRGSSTDTQYFGPGTRLTVL.

This clonotype was counted ten times or more. This chain connects TRBV7-9 to TRBJ2-7, with TRBD1 identical over 8 bases. This CDR3 contains 15 residues. Germline V lookup: CDR1 SEHNR, CDR2 FQNEAQ (reference sequence). Unmatched junction bases numbered 9, after V lost 1 base and J lost 7 bases. DNA of the CDR3: TGTGCCAGCAGCTTAGGGCGGCAGGGGGCCTGGGAGCAGTACTTC. Translated: CASSLGRQGAWEQYF.

The V call is TRBV5-1, the J call TRBJ1-5; D uncertain. The CDR3 runs 14 residues. Trimming pared 4 bases from V and 7 bases from J, leaving 15 bases between. CDR1 and CDR2 from the germline V gene are SGHRS and YFSETQ. As DNA, the CDR3 is TGCGCCAGCAGCGCCGAGTCCGCCGACCAGCCCCAGCATTTT. Its protein product is CASSAESADQPQHF.

The chain links TRBV4-1 to TRBJ1-3; D gene ambiguous. This CDR3 is 12 amino acids long. Per the germline V gene, CDR1 is MGHRA and CDR2 is YSYEKL. Trimming removed 0 bases at V and 14 bases at J, with 11 bases between. This CDR3 is CASSQDSRLVYF. CDR3 bases: TGCGCCAGCAGCCAAGATTCGCGACTAGTATATTTT.

The V call is TRBV4-2, the J call TRBJ1-5; D call uncertain. The germline V gene encodes CDR1 LGHNA and CDR2 YNFKEQ. Trimming removed 0 bases at V and 3 bases at J, with 15 bases between. CDR3 length: 17 residues. The CDR3 DNA reads TGTGCCAGCAGCCAAGAGAGGGCGTTCACTCCCAATCAGCCCCAGCATTTT. It yields the protein CASSQERAFTPNQPQHF.

This clonotype was found many times. This rearrangement joins TRBV4-3 to TRBJ2-1, with D perhaps TRBD1 or TRBD2 (6 bases each). Per germline, CDR1 LGHNA and CDR2 YSLEER. The CDR3 has 16 amino acids. Trimming removed 1 base at V and 4 bases at J, with 14 bases between. Written as DNA, the CDR3 is TGCGCCAGCAGCCAAGGGGGGGCAGGAGCGTACAATGAGCAGTTCTTC. Translation gives CASSQGGAGAYNEQFF.

The chain links TRBV6-1 to TRBJ2-7; D may be TRBD1 or TRBD2 (5 bases each). The CDR3 totals 13 residues. The ends were cut back, 6 bases at V and 4 bases at J, with 13 bases in the middle. Per the germline V gene, CDR1 is MNHNS and CDR2 is SASEGT. CDR3 protein: CASSDLGRYEQYF. CDR3 DNA sequence: TGTGCCAGCAGCGACCTGGGACGGTACGAGCAGTACTTC.

The gene calls are TRBV28 and TRBJ1-5; 8 bases are shared with TRBD1. Germline V gives CDR1 MDHEN, CDR2 SYDVKM. The CDR3 consists of 16 residues. V dropped 3 bases and J dropped 2; count of bases not matched to a gene: 6. This chain's CDR3 is CASSFRRGQGNQPQHF. Here the CDR3 DNA reads TGTGCCAGCAGTTTTCGTCGGGGACAGGGCAATCAGCCCCAGCATTTT.

The CDR3 region has the DNA TGTGCCAGCAGCCCCCACCCGGGGGCTGAAGCTTTCTTT. Its protein is CASSPHPGAEAFF. The chain uses TRBV27 and TRBJ1-1; D might be TRBD1 (5 bases). CDR1 MNHEY and CDR2 SMNVEV come from the germline V gene (reference sequence). The V end was cut by 6 bases, the J end by 6 bases, with 14 bases between. The CDR3 loop spans 13 amino acids.

This clonotype came up a few times. CDR3 sequence: CATGRTESQETQYF. CDR3 nucleotide sequence: TGTGCCACCGGTCGGACGGAAAGTCAAGAGACCCAGTACTTC. The chain carries TRBV10-3 and TRBJ2-5; no clear D gene. From germline, CDR1 is ENHRY and CDR2 SYGVKD. The CDR3 spans 14 residues. Trimming took 10 bases from V and 2 from J, leaving 17 bases between them.

Turning to this clonotype: Germline is not matched at one junction end, which may reflect a read error. The chain combines TRBV19 with TRBJ2-2, with 11 nucleotides matching TRBD1. This CDR3 spans 16 amino acids. From germline, CDR1 is LNHDA and CDR2 SQIVND (reference sequence). The CDR3 nucleotides are TGCGCCAGTACCCCCGTGGGGACAGGGGGAACCGGGGAGCTGTTTTTT. It specifies CASTPVGTGGTGELFF.

The chain recombines TRBV5-1 with TRBJ2-1; tentatively, D is TRBD1 (6 bases). The CDR3 is 15 residues long. Germline V gene data show CDR1 as SGHRS and CDR2 as YFSETQ. The V gene lost 4 bases and the J gene lost 3 bases, with 14 bases spanning the gap. This chain's CDR3 is CASSTGTTLYNEQFF. The CDR3 DNA sequence: TGCGCCAGCAGCACCGGGACAACCCTCTACAATGAGCAGTTCTTC.

The chain joins TRBV5-5 to TRBJ1-3; D remains unclear. Germline loops: CDR1 SGHKS, CDR2 YYEKEE (reference sequence). Trimming removed 2 bases from V and 0 bases from J, with 3 bases in between. The CDR3 spans 13 residues. CDR3 nucleotides: TGTGCCAGCAGCTTTGACTCTGGAAACACCATATATTTT. It translates to CASSFDSGNTIYF.

This clonotype was seen more than once but under ten times. The V call is TRBV10-1, the J call TRBJ2-5, with TRBD1 matching 7 bases. Germline trimming cut 5 bases from V and 4 bases from J; bases unmatched to any gene: 4. The CDR3 spans 13 residues. In germline, CDR1 is WNHNN, CDR2 SYGVQD (reference sequence). The CDR3 DNA is TGCGCCAGCAGTCGACAGGGACGAGAGACCCAGTACTTC. Translated, it gives CASSRQGRETQYF.

This clonotype was picked up a small number of times. The chain employs TRBV29-1 and TRBJ2-1; D perhaps matches TRBD2 (6 bases). Per the germline V gene, CDR1 is SQVTM and CDR2 is ANQGSEA. Trimming pared 4 bases from V and 4 bases from J, leaving 23 bases between. The CDR3 is 17 amino acids. The CDR3 protein is CSVAQLVWEALYNEQFF. Written as DNA, the CDR3 is TGCAGCGTTGCGCAGCTCGTCTGGGAGGCCCTATACAATGAGCAGTTCTTC.

The count of this clonotype is one. V and J are TRBV5-5 and TRBJ2-1; possible D gene TRBD2, 6 bases. The CDR3 has 15 residues. Trimming left V 1 base short and J 4 bases short, with 12 bases between. Germline V gene data show CDR1 as SGHKS and CDR2 as YYEKEE (reference sequence). CDR3 region: CASSLSGGLYNEQFF. In nucleotides, the CDR3 is TGTGCCAGCAGCTTGTCAGGAGGGCTTTACAATGAGCAGTTCTTC. The entire variable domain, with the rest obtained from reference TRBV5-5 and TRBJ2-1, is as follows: DAGVTQSPTHLIKTRGQQVTLRCSPISGHKSVSWYQQVLGQGPQFIFQYYEKEERGRGNFPDRFSARQFPNYSSELNVNALLLGDSALYLCASSLSGGLYNEQFFGPGTRLTVL.

This clonotype has only a few counts. This chain joins TRBV12-3 or TRBV12-4 and TRBJ2-5, with 7 positions matching TRBD1. The CDR3 covers 15 residues. V lost 5 bases to trimming and J lost 4 bases; unmatched junction nucleotides: 10. The CDR3 bases are TGTGCCAGCAGTCGGGACAGCCCGGCCGTAGAGACCCAGTACTTC. It is translated as CASSRDSPAVETQYF.

As regards this clonotype: At one boundary the junction diverges from the germline segment, which might be a read error. This chain connects TRBV5-1 to TRBJ1-3; 7 nucleotides align to TRBD1. The V gene's germline CDR1 is SGHRS and CDR2 YFSETQ. CDR3 length equals 14 residues. The CDR3 loop reads CASSLGQPGNTIYF. CDR3 coding DNA: TGCGCCAGCAGTTTGGGACAGCCTGGAAACACCATATATTTT.

Many counts were recorded for this clonotype. Written as DNA, the CDR3 is TGTGCCAGCAGCTGGCGGACAGTTTCCTCCTACGAGCAGTACTTC. Encoded protein: CASSWRTVSSYEQYF. The chain employs TRBV7-8 and TRBJ2-7; a possible D gene is TRBD1 (6 bases). The CDR3 runs 15 residues. V was pared by 4 bases and J by 0 bases, with 13 bases between. The germline V gene has CDR1 SGHVS and CDR2 FQNEAQ.

This clonotype was counted many times. This chain links TRBV5-5 with TRBJ2-7, with D possibly TRBD2 on 5 matching bases. Germline V gene lookup returns CDR1 SGHKS and CDR2 YYEKEE (reference sequence). Trimming cost V 0 bases and J 1 base, with 11 bases left between them. CDR3 length equals 15 residues. CDR3 bases: TGTGCCAGCAGCTTGGACAACCGGGGTTCCTACGAGCAGTACTTC. This gives the protein CASSLDNRGSYEQYF.

This clonotype has a count of ten or more. The chain has TRBV4-1 and TRBJ1-4, with unresolved D. The CDR3 spans 13 residues. Trimming shortened V by 4 bases and J by 8 bases, and 11 bases separated the two germline ends. Germline V lookup: CDR1 MGHRA, CDR2 YSYEKL. CDR3 DNA: TGCGCCAGCAGCCTCATCCTGAGGGAAAAACTGTTTTTT. It encodes CASSLILREKLFF.

This clonotype was found many times. V gene TRBV29-1 combines with J gene TRBJ1-2, with TRBD1 matching over 9 bases. CDR1 is SQVTM and CDR2 is ANQGSEA in the germline V gene. The CDR3 length is 12 residues. V gave up 6 bases and J gave up 6 bases; unmatched junction bases: 5. The CDR3: CSVRDREDGYTF. For the CDR3, the DNA is TGCAGCGTGAGGGACAGGGAAGATGGCTACACCTTC.